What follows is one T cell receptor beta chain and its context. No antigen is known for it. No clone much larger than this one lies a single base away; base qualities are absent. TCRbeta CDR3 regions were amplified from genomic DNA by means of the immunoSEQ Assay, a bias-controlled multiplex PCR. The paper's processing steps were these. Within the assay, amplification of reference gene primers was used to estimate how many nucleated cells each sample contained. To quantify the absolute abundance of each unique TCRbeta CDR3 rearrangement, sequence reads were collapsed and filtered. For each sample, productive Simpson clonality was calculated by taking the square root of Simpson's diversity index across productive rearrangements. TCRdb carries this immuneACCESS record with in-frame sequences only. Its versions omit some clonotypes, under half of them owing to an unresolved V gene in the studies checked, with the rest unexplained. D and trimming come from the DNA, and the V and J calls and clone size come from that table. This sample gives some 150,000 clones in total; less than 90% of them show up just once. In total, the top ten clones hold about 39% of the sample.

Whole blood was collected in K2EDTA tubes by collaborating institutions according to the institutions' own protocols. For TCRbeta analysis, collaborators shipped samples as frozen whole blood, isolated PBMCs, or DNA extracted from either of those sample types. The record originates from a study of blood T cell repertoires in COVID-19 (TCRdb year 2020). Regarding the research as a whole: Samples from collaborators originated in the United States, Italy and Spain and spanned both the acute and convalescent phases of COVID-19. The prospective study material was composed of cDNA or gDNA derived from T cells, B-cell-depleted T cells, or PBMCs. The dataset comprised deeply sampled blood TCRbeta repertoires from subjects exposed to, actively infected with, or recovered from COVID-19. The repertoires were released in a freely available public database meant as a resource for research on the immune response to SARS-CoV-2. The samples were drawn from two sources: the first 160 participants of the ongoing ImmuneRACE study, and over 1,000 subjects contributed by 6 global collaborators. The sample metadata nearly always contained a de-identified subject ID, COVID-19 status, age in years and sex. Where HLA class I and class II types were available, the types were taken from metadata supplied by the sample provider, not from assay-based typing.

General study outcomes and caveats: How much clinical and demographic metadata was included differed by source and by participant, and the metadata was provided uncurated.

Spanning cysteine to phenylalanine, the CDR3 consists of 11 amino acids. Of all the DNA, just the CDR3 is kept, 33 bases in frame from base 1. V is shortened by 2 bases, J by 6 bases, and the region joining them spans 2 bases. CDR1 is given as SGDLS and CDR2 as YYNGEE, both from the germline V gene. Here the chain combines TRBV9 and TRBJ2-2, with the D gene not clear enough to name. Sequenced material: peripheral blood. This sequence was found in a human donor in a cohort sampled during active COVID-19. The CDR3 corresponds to CASSVAGELFF. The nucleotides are TGTGCCAGCAGCGTCGCCGGGGAGCTGTTTTTT.